What follows describes a single TCR beta chain. Its specificity is not known. The data were obtained in a study of T cells after yellow fever vaccination. The CDR3 has 17 residues. Germline V CDR1 and CDR2: LNHDA, SQIVND (reference sequence). V lost 4 bases to trimming and J lost 3 bases, with 19 bases between them. Overall study results and limits: In post-booster samples, most primary-vaccination clones reappeared (approximately 95% CD4, 70% to 90% CD8). It was a small share of clonotypes that appeared in both CD4 and CD8 compartments. Highly abundant clonotypes carried over from the bulk population could end up in FACS-sorted repertoires as contaminants.

5'RACE template switching generated TCR cDNA, adding a universal primer site and UMIs. TCRdb re-analysed the 5' RACE reads in MiXCR, keeping a single row per CDR3 protein. The data contain 450,000 to 650,000 distinct CDR3 sequences, 21% of them singletons. The receptor was derived from a man between 18 and 35 years old who received the YFV17D yellow fever vaccine. The sequencing here drew on PBMCs, taken around 3 weeks after the first yellow fever vaccination. This chain connects TRBV19 to TRBJ2-1; D perhaps matches TRBD2 (6 bases). CDR3 protein: CASSTSPSAGRYNEQFF. CDR3 in DNA: TGTGCCAGTAGTACAAGCCCTTCCGCGGGACGCTACAATGAGCAGTTCTTC.